Listed here are 23 T cell receptor beta chains from one sample, sequenced in a study of graft-versus-host responses after intestinal transplantation. Here immunoSEQ multiplex PCR was the method, and the copy in TCRdb shows in-frame clones only, minus some. The sample has 70,000 or so clones; approximately 84% are singletons. What these receptors recognize is not known. This sample comprised unstimulated CD4+ T cells sorted from spleen or lymph node cells, obtained before transplant. All receptors come from a human donor who was the organ donor for an intestinal transplant.

The chain employs TRBV29-1 and TRBJ1-1, with 7 nucleotides matching TRBD1. With V trimmed by 5 bases and J by 5 bases, 5 bases remained unmatched. From germline, CDR1 is SQVTM and CDR2 ANQGSEA. The CDR3 covers 12 residues. The CDR3 spells CSVSTGVTEAFF. The CDR3 DNA reads TGCAGCGTTTCCACAGGGGTTACTGAAGCTTTCTTT.

The genes are TRBV28 and TRBJ2-5; 8 bases line up with TRBD1. Trimming took 2 bases from V and 3 from J; bases not matched to a gene: 8. Germline loops: CDR1 MDHEN, CDR2 SYDVKM. The CDR3 extends over 16 amino acids. CDR3 residues: CASSLQGARGKETQYF. The CDR3 bases are TGTGCCAGCAGTTTACAGGGGGCGCGGGGTAAAGAGACCCAGTACTTC.

The V gene is TRBV15, the J gene TRBJ1-1; D is undetermined. Germline values: CDR1 LNHNV, CDR2 YYDKDF (reference sequence). The CDR3 sequence is 12 residues long. Deletions cut 3 bases from V and 5 bases from J, with 7 bases between. This chain's CDR3 is CATSSGRTEAFF. CDR3 sequence (DNA): TGTGCCACCAGCAGCGGGAGAACTGAAGCTTTCTTT.

This chain links TRBV7-9 with TRBJ2-5; TRBD1 might be the D (6 bases). The CDR3 sequence is 14 residues long. The V gene's germline CDR1 is SEHNR and CDR2 FQNEAQ (reference sequence). V dropped 3 bases and J dropped 9 bases, with 17 bases sitting between them. CDR3 bases: TGTGCCAGCAGCTTTTCCGACAGGCGATGGGCCCAGTACTTC. It codes for CASSFSDRRWAQYF.

In its sample, this clone was seen once. The V and J genes are TRBV19 and TRBJ2-3; D is possibly TRBD1 (6 bases). V gave up 8 bases and J gave up 2 bases, with 14 bases separating them. The CDR3 contains 14 residues. Germline V gene lookup returns CDR1 LNHDA and CDR2 SQIVND (reference sequence). The chain's CDR3 is CASGLQGITDTQYF. The CDR3 region has the DNA TGTGCCAGTGGGTTGCAGGGGATCACAGATACGCAGTATTTT.

This chain uses TRBV19 with TRBJ1-6, with D unclear. The CDR3 contains 12 residues. V was shortened by 5 bases and J by 8 bases, with 7 bases between the two germline ends. Germline lookup yields CDR1 LNHDA and CDR2 SQIVND (reference sequence). CDR3 DNA: TGTGCCAGTAGTCAACGGGATTCACCCCTCCACTTT. Translating gives CASSQRDSPLHF.

This chain connects TRBV28 to TRBJ1-4, with unresolved D. V was pared by 1 base and J by 0 bases, with 6 bases between. From germline, CDR1 is MDHEN and CDR2 SYDVKM. This CDR3 has 15 residues. CDR3 coding DNA: TGTGCCAGCAGTTTATTGTCAGCAACTAATGAAAAACTGTTTTTT. Amino acids: CASSLLSATNEKLFF.

The V gene is TRBV30, the J gene TRBJ1-4; possible D gene TRBD1, 5 bases. CDR1 and CDR2 (germline): GTSNPN, SVGIG (reference sequence). The CDR3 has 13 amino acids. Trimming removed 2 bases from V and 7 bases from J, with 11 bases in between. CDR3 region: CAWSSGLSEKLFF. CDR3 bases: TGTGCCTGGAGTTCAGGGCTTAGTGAAAAACTGTTTTTT.

The chain joins TRBV28 to TRBJ1-2; possibly TRBD1 for D (6 bases). V lost 0 bases, J lost 4 bases, and 18 bases lay in between. Germline-derived CDR1 and CDR2 are MDHEN and SYDVKM. The CDR3 loop spans 17 amino acids. CDR3 protein: CASSLWGRGPGAYGYTF. The CDR3 coding sequence is TGTGCCAGCAGTTTATGGGGCCGTGGCCCAGGGGCCTATGGCTACACCTTC.

J is TRBJ2-1 and V is TRBV19; TRBD1 matches 8 bases. The CDR3 sequence is 14 residues long. Per germline, CDR1 LNHDA and CDR2 SQIVND (reference sequence). V was pared by 7 bases and J by 4 bases, with 6 bases of the junction left unmatched. CDR3 sequence reads: CASTPGQAYNEQFF. The CDR3 coding sequence is TGTGCCAGTACTCCGGGACAGGCGTACAATGAGCAGTTCTTC.

The V and J genes are TRBV2 and TRBJ1-3; 8 bases map to TRBD1. CDR1 is SNHLY and CDR2 is FYNNEI in the germline V gene. J was trimmed by 5 bases and V by 4 bases; bases with no gene match: 7. The CDR3 consists of 15 residues. DNA for the CDR3: TGTGCCAGCAGTGCAACAGGGGGTAGGAGAAACACCATATATTTT. Its translation is CASSATGGRRNTIYF.

The chain links TRBV4-1 to TRBJ1-2, with TRBD1 identical over 8 bases. The CDR3 runs 14 residues. Germline CDR1 is MGHRA and CDR2 is YSYEKL. The trim removed 5 bases at V and 6 bases at J, leaving 8 bases unmatched. CDR3 nucleotide sequence: TGCGCCAGCAGCGACACAGGGGGACCGGATGGCTACACCTTC. It codes for CASSDTGGPDGYTF.

The chain combines TRBV6-1 with TRBJ1-2; 9 bases align to TRBD1. With 5 bases clipped from V and 3 bases from J, the junction kept 1 base outside the gene matches. CDR3 length equals 13 residues. CDR1 and CDR2 from the germline V gene are MNHNS and SASEGT. The CDR3 here is CASSWTGDYGYTF. The CDR3 bases are TGTGCCAGCAGTTGGACAGGGGACTATGGCTACACCTTC.

This chain links TRBV18 with TRBJ1-1; 7 bases match TRBD1. CDR3 length: 15 amino acids. Germline V CDR1 and CDR2: KGHSH, LQKENI. Germline trimming cut 1 base from V and 1 base from J; bases unmatched to any gene: 3. DNA for the CDR3: TGTGCCAGCTCACCACGGGACAGACCGAACACTGAAGCTTTCTTT. This codes for CASSPRDRPNTEAFF.

The chain is built from TRBV27 and TRBJ2-5; the match to TRBD2 covers 15 bases. CDR3 size: 19 residues. Trimming cost V 5 bases and J 5 bases; bases outside gene matches: 15. CDR1 and CDR2 from the germline V gene are MNHEY and SMNVEV (reference sequence). The CDR3 is CASSLSGTSGGPKWETQYF. CDR3 coding DNA: TGTGCCAGCAGTCTTTCAGGGACTAGCGGGGGGCCGAAGTGGGAGACCCAGTACTTC.

The V gene is TRBV6-4, the J gene TRBJ2-2; no reliable D call. CDR1 is MRHNA, CDR2 SNTAGT, per germline. V shed 5 bases and J shed 1 base, with 5 bases lying between them. The CDR3 has 13 residues. In DNA, the CDR3 is TGTGCCAGCAGTCAGGAGAACACCGGGGAGCTGTTTTTT. Translating gives CASSQENTGELFF.

The chain has TRBV18 and TRBJ1-6; perhaps TRBD1 as D (5 bases). CDR3 length: 14 residues. The V gene lost 2 bases and the J gene lost 7 bases, with 9 bases spanning the gap. From germline, CDR1 is KGHSH and CDR2 LQKENI. CDR3 sequence (DNA): TGTGCCAGCTCACCAGCAGGGCGGAATTCACCCCTCCACTTT. Translating gives CASSPAGRNSPLHF. The full variable domain, completed using reference TRBV18 and TRBJ1-6, is NAGVMQNPRHLVRRRGQEARLRCSPMKGHSHVYWYRQLPEEGLKFMVYLQKENIIDESGMPKERFSAEFPKEGPSILRIQQVVRGDSAAYFCASSPAGRNSPLHFGNGTRLTVT.

This chain links TRBV19 with TRBJ1-5; 8 bases map to TRBD1. The CDR3 has 13 residues. Trimming cost V 4 bases and J 5 bases; bases outside gene matches: 1. Germline CDR1 and CDR2: LNHDA and SQIVND (reference sequence). For the CDR3, the DNA is TGTGCCAGTAGTACACAGGGGGATCAGCCCCAGCATTTT. It translates to CASSTQGDQPQHF.

The V gene is TRBV7-8, the J gene TRBJ2-4, with D possibly being TRBD1 (5 bases). Germline values: CDR1 SGHVS, CDR2 FQNEAQ. CDR3 length: 17 residues. V lost 0 bases, J lost 3 bases, and 15 bases lay in between. CDR3 in amino acids: CASSLAPLGTGKNIQYF. In nucleotides, the CDR3 is TGTGCCAGCAGCTTAGCGCCCCTAGGCACAGGCAAAAACATTCAGTACTTC.

The chain carries TRBV5-5 and TRBJ1-6; D remains ambiguous. Trimming took off 2 bases at V and 9 bases at J, with 12 bases between the two ends. In germline, CDR1 is SGHKS, CDR2 YYEKEE (reference sequence). CDR3 length: 14 amino acids. The CDR3 DNA sequence: TGTGCCAGCAGCTTAGAGGAATCAGTTTCACCCCTCCACTTT. Encoded protein: CASSLEESVSPLHF.

Only one count was recorded for this clone. The rearrangement joins TRBV16 to TRBJ2-1; weak D call: TRBD1 (5 bases). V was pared by 0 bases and J by 3 bases, with 9 bases between. The V gene's germline CDR1 is KGHSY and CDR2 FQNENV. The CDR3 is 15 residues long. CDR3 DNA sequence: TGTGCCAGCAGCCAATCGCAGGGTTACTACAATGAGCAGTTCTTC. Its protein product is CASSQSQGYYNEQFF. The complete variable domain, with remaining parts taken from reference TRBV16 and TRBJ2-1, reads GEEVAQTPKHLVRGEGQKAKLYCAPIKGHSYVFWYQQVLKNEFKFLISFQNENVFDETGMPKERFSAKCLPNSPCSLEIQATKLEDSAVYFCASSQSQGYYNEQFFGPGTRLTVL.

The gene calls are TRBV18 and TRBJ1-2, with 9 positions matching TRBD1. The germline CDR1 and CDR2 sequences are KGHSH and LQKENI. This CDR3 has 17 amino acids. J was trimmed by 8 bases and V by 4 bases; bases with no gene match: 17. Written as DNA, the CDR3 is TGTGCCAGCTCACTCCCCCGGGGACAGGGATCCTCTGGGGGCTACACCTTC. Its protein is CASSLPRGQGSSGGYTF.

The chain recombines TRBV27 with TRBJ2-2, with 10 nucleotides matching TRBD1. Unmatched junction bases numbered 6, after V lost 5 bases and J lost 6 bases. Germline V gene lookup returns CDR1 MNHEY and CDR2 SMNVEV (reference sequence). This CDR3 is built from 15 residues. The CDR3 spells CASSGRDRGSGELFF. The CDR3 nucleotides are TGTGCCAGCAGTGGCCGGGACAGGGGTTCCGGGGAGCTGTTTTTT.